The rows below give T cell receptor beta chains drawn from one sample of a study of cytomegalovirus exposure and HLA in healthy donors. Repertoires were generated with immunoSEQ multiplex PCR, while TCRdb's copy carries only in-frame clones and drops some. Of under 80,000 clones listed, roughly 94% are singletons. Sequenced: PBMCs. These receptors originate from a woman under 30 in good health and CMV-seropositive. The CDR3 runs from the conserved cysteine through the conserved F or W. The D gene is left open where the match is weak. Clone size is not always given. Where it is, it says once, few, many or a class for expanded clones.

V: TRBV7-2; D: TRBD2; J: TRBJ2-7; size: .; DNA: TGTGCCAGCAGCTTAGCGCTGACTAGGGAGGGCGAGCAGTACTTC; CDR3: CASSLALTREGEQYF
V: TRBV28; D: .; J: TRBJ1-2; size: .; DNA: TGTGCCAGCAGTCCTAAGGACAGACAAGGCTATGGCTACACCTTC; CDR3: CASSPKDRQGYGYTF
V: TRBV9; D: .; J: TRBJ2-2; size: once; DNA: TGTGCCAGCAGCCCCTCGGCCGGGGAGCTGTTTTTT; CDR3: CASSPSAGELFF
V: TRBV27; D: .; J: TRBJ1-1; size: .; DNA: TGTGCCAGCAGTCCGAATACAGGGACCGTAACTGAAGCTTTCTTT; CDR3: CASSPNTGTVTEAFF
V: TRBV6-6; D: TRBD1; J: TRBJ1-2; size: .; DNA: TGTGCCAGCAGCTGGACAGGTGCTAACTATGGCTACACCTTC; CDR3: CASSWTGANYGYTF
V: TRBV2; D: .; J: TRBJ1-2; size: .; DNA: TGTGCCAGCAATCCCGACAGCTCCCTTAACTATGGCTACACCTTC; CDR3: CASNPDSSLNYGYTF
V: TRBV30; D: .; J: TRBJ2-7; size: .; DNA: TGTGCCTGGAGTGTAGGGGGTAACGAGCAGTACTTC; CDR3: CAWSVGGNEQYF
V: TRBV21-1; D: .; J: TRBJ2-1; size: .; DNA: TGTGCCAGCAGCAAAGTGTCCGGGGGCGCTAGCGGGCTCTCCTACAATGAGCAGTTCTTC; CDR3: CASSKVSGGASGLSYNEQFF
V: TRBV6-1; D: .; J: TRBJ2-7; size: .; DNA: TGTGCCAGCAGTGAAGACAGGGACCCGAACTACGAGCAGTACTTC; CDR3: CASSEDRDPNYEQYF
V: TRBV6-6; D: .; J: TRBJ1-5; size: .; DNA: TGTGCCAGCAGTTACTCGGCAGGTGGAAGCAATCAGCCCCAGCATTTT; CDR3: CASSYSAGGSNQPQHF
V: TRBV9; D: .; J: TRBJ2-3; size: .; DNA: TGTGCCAGCAGCGTAGTAAGCCAGGGTGGCACAGATACGCAGTATTTT; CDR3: CASSVVSQGGTDTQYF
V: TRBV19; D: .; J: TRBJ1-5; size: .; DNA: TGTGCCAGTAGCCCCCTGAGGATCAGCTTTAACAATCAGCCCCAGCATTTT; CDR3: CASSPLRISFNNQPQHF
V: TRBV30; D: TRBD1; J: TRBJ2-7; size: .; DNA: TGTGCCTGGGACAGGGGGCTGTCCGAGCAGTACTTC; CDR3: CAWDRGLSEQYF
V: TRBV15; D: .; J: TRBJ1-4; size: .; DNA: TGTGCCACCAGCAGAGCGCTGAGGGAAAAACTGTTTTTT; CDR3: CATSRALREKLFF
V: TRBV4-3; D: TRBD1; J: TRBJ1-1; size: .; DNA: TGCGCCAGCAGCCAAGAACCGACAGGGCAAACTGAAGCTTTCTTT; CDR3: CASSQEPTGQTEAFF
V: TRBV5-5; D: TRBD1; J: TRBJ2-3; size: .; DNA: TGTGCCAGCAGCTTCGGACAGGGTTATACAGATACGCAGTATTTT; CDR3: CASSFGQGYTDTQYF
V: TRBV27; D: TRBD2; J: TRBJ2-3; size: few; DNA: TGTGCCAGCAGTGGACTAGCGGGGACATTGGATACGCAGTATTTT; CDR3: CASSGLAGTLDTQYF
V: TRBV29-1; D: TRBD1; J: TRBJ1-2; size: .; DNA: TGCAGCGTTGAGGTCCGGGACAGGGGCACCTACACCTTC; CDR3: CSVEVRDRGTYTF
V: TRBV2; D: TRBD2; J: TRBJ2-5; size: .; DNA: TGTGCCAGCAGTGCGGCTAGCGGGAACCAAGAGACCCAGTACTTC; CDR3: CASSAASGNQETQYF
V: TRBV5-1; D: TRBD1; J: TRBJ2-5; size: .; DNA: TGCGCCAGCAGCTTGTGGGGACAGCGAGAAGAGACCCAGTACTTC; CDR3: CASSLWGQREETQYF
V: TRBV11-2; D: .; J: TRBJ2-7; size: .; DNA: TGTGCCAGCAGCTTAGTCTCTGTAGCTGGCGAGCAGTACTTC; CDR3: CASSLVSVAGEQYF
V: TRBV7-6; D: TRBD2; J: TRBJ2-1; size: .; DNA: TGTGCCAGCAGCTTATTTAGCGGGAGGCTCGGGGAGCAGTTCTTC; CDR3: CASSLFSGRLGEQFF
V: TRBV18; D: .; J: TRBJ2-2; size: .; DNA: TGTGCCAGCTCACCCCTCGCCGGGGAGCTGTTTTTT; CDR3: CASSPLAGELFF
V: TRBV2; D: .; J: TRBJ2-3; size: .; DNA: TGTGCCAGCAGTGAAGGGAACAGGGCAGATACGCAGTATTTT; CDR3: CASSEGNRADTQYF
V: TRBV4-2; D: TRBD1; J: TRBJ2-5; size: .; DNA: TGTGCCAGCAGCCAAGGACAGGGGGTAAGGAAGACCCAGTACTTC; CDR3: CASSQGQGVRKTQYF
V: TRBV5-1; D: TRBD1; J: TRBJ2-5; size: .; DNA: TGCGCCAGCAGCTTAATAACAGGGGGCGTGAAGGAGACCCAGTACTTC; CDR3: CASSLITGGVKETQYF
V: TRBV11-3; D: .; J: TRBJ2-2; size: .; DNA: TGTGCCAGCAGCTCCGCGTCGTTGGGGGAGCTGTTTTTT; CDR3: CASSSASLGELFF
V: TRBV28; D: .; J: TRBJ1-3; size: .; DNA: TGTGCCAGCAGTGAAGGGGGATCTGGAAACACCATATATTTT; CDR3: CASSEGGSGNTIYF
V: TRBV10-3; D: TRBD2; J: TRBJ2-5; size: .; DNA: TGTGCCATCAGTGGGGGACTAGCGACCCAAGAGACCCAGTACTTC; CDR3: CAISGGLATQETQYF
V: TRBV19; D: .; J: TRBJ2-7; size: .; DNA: TGTGCCAGTAGTATAGTGGCTAGTCCACTTTTCTCCTACGAGCAGTACTTC; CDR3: CASSIVASPLFSYEQYF
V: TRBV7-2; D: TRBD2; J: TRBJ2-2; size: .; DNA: TGTGCCAGCAGCTTAGATCCTAGCGGGAGGGGGGACACCGGGGAGCTGTTTTTT; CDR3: CASSLDPSGRGDTGELFF
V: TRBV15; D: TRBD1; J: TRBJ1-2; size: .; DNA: TGTGCCACCAGCAGATCCGGGACAGGGGTCTATGGCTACACCTTC; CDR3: CATSRSGTGVYGYTF
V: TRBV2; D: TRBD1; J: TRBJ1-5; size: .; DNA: TGTGCCAGCAGTGGGGGACAGGCGCTCAATCAGCCCCAGCATTTT; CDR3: CASSGGQALNQPQHF
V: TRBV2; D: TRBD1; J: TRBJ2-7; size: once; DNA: TGTGCCAGTAGGCGGCAGGGGGCGTACGAGCAGTACTTC; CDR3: CASRRQGAYEQYF
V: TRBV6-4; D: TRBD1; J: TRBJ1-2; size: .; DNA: TGTGCCAGCAGGGAAGGGACAGGGGGCGATGGCTACACCTTC; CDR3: CASREGTGGDGYTF
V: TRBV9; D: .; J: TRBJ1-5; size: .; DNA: TGTGCCAGCAGCGTAGGGCCAGGGGATCAGCCCCAGCATTTT; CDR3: CASSVGPGDQPQHF
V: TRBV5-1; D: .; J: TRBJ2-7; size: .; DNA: TGCGCCAGCAGCTTGGTCGGGCAGGGCCCCTACGAGCAGTACTTC; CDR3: CASSLVGQGPYEQYF
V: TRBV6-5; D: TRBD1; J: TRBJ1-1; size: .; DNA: TGTGCCAGCAGTTTTCAGGGGGGTATAGCTGAAGCTTTCTTT; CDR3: CASSFQGGIAEAFF
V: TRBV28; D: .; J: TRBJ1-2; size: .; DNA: TGTGCCAGCAGTTTAACGACAGAATTTGGCTACACCTTC; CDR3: CASSLTTEFGYTF
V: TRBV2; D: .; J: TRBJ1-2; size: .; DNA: TGTGCCAGCAGTGAGAAGTCAGGGAAGTATGGCTACACCTTC; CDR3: CASSEKSGKYGYTF
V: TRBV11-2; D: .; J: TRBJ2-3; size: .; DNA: TGTGCCAGCAGCCCCAGGGGGGCTAGCACAGATACGCAGTATTTT; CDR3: CASSPRGASTDTQYF
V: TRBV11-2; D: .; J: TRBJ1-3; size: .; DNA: TGTGCCAGCAGCTTAGATCCCGGGGGAAACACCATATATTTT; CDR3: CASSLDPGGNTIYF
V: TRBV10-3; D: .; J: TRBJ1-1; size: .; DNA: TGTGCCATCAGTGGGCGGGGGAAAGAAAACACTGAAGCTTTCTTT; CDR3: CAISGRGKENTEAFF
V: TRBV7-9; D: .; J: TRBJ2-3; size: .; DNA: TGTGCCAGCAGCCTGAGAAGAGATACGCAGTATTTT; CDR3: CASSLRRDTQYF